These T cell receptor beta chains were read from a single sample in a study of T cells in Graves' hyperthyroidism and ophthalmopathy. TCRdb re-analysed the multiplex PCR reads in MiXCR, keeping a single row per CDR3 protein. Of around 270,000 distinct CDR3 sequences in the sample, roughly a fifth are singletons; the top ten hold roughly 40%. The sequencing sample was made of blood. The source of these receptors is a middle-aged man with Graves' ophthalmopathy. CDR3s leave out the opening cysteine and the closing phenylalanine or tryptophan. Where a row states a size, it is once, few, many or the class of an expanded clone; other rows omit it.

TRBV5-1	many	TRBJ1-1	ASSFRGRTNTEAF
TRBV6-1	-	TRBJ2-5	ASDRFQETQY
TRBV12-3/TRBV12-4	-	TRBJ1-5	ASSLAGANNQPQH
TRBV7-3	few	TRBJ2-7	ASSYDATGKQY
TRBV5-6	few	TRBJ2-5	ASSLDTGGPGETQY
TRBV6-2/TRBV6-3	many	TRBJ2-7	ASRTGGFYEQY
TRBV11-1	-	TRBJ2-4	ASSLRPSVLAKNIQY
TRBV27	many	TRBJ2-7	ASSFGQGGSYEQY
TRBV30	-	TRBJ1-6	AWSVQWGLPSSYNSPLH
TRBV12-3/TRBV12-4	many	TRBJ1-1	ASSLEGRTEAF
TRBV28	-	TRBJ1-1	ASSVPAGGASEAF
TRBV7-3	-	TRBJ1-5	ASSFWAGGRDYSNQPQH
TRBV15	many	TRBJ2-7	ATSGGTSGSGEQY
TRBV6-1	many	TRBJ1-1	ASSEASAGNTEAF
TRBV29-1	few	TRBJ2-7	SGIGRSYEQY
TRBV30	many	TRBJ2-1	AWMQAGTGYNEQF
TRBV7-9	few	TRBJ2-1	ASSSPLAGGRSSYNEQF